This T cell receptor beta chain was sequenced in a study of blood T cell repertoires in COVID-19. Study details: Italy, Spain and the United States were the sources of the convalescent and acute COVID-19 samples. PBMCs, B-cell-depleted T cells, or T cells were the source of the cDNA or gDNA that made up the material.

Looked up from germline, CDR1 is SQVTM and CDR2 is ANQGSEA. CDR3 length: 13 amino acids. The V gene lost 7 bases and the J gene lost 4 bases, with 16 bases spanning the gap. Generated by immunoSEQ multiplex PCR, the TCRdb table keeps only in-frame clones and is missing some. The table has more than 200,000 clones, 65% to 90% seen once. This sequence joins TRBV29-1 and TRBJ1-2; unclear D gene. This clonotype originated in a man aged 35 to 55 who had recovered from COVID-19. What was sequenced was PBMCs or T cells enriched from blood (not recorded which). CDR3 residues: CSAPTGGSYGYTF. The CDR3 DNA sequence: TGCAGCGCTCCGACGGGAGGTTCCTATGGCTACACCTTC.